One sample yielded the 27 T cell receptor beta chains listed below, sequenced in a study of regulatory T cells in long-lasting Graves disease. Researchers made TCR beta libraries by using iRepertoire HTBI primers and running Arm-PCR on CDR3 regions. MiXCR, run by TCRdb on the multiplex PCR reads, gives a single entry per CDR3 protein. The table records approximately 690,000 distinct CDR3 sequences, about 30% of them present only once. Time point here: persistent/refractory GD, antithyroid drugs over 5 years with positive TRAb. Scientists built the TCR library using RNA that was extracted from PBMCs. The specimen comprised peripheral blood mononuclear cells (PBMCs), sampled when the disease was refractory, from a patient treated with antithyroid drugs. These receptor sequences come from a female donor with Graves disease.

The CDR3 region has the DNA TGTGCCAGCATCGGGACTAGCGGGAGGGTAGAGACCCAGTACTTC. It is translated as CASIGTSGRVETQYF. This rearrangement joins TRBV5-6 to TRBJ2-5; TRBD2 matches at 16 bases. The V gene end was trimmed by 6 bases and the J gene end by 4 bases; junction bases not matched to a gene: 3. The CDR3 length is 15 residues. The V gene's germline CDR1 is SGHDT and CDR2 YYEEEE.

CDR3 in amino acids: CSAPWGLAAGYQETQYF. The DNA of the CDR3 is TGCAGTGCTCCTTGGGGGCTAGCGGCAGGGTACCAAGAGACCCAGTACTTC. The rearrangement joins TRBV20-1 to TRBJ2-5, with TRBD2 as a possible D gene (7 bases). V was trimmed by 5 bases and J by 0 bases, leaving 22 bases between them. The length of the CDR3 is 17 residues. The V gene's germline CDR1 is DFQATT and CDR2 SNEGSKA (reference sequence).

The chain joins TRBV3-1 to TRBJ2-5; TRBD2 might be the D (6 bases). This CDR3 spans 15 amino acids. Germline V CDR1 and CDR2: LGHDT, YNNKEL (reference sequence). Trimming removed 0 bases at V and 5 bases at J, with 13 bases between. This CDR3 reads CASSQDPDAGETQYF. The CDR3 nucleotides read TGTGCCAGCAGCCAAGATCCGGACGCGGGGGAGACCCAGTACTTC.

In its sample, this clonotype was seen many times. The V gene is TRBV2, the J gene TRBJ1-4; TRBD1 is a possible D gene (5 bases). V lost 6 bases and J 14 bases, leaving 13 bases between the germline ends. In germline, CDR1 is SNHLY, CDR2 FYNNEI. This CDR3 has 11 amino acids. CDR3 sequence reads: CASSTGLILFF. CDR3 bases: TGTGCCAGCAGCACGGGACTTATTCTGTTTTTT.

This clonotype showed up just a few times. The gene calls are TRBV20-1 and TRBJ2-7, with TRBD2 identical over 9 bases. Germline values: CDR1 DFQATT, CDR2 SNEGSKA (reference sequence). V dropped 2 bases and J dropped 4; count of bases not matched to a gene: 6. The CDR3 consists of 14 residues. CDR3 DNA: TGCAGTGCTAGACTAGCGGGAACGCTTTACGAGCAGTACTTC. Translated, it gives CSARLAGTLYEQYF.

This clonotype was found a few times. The chain uses TRBV28 and TRBJ2-7; D is undetermined. Germline V gene sequence: CDR1 MDHEN, CDR2 SYDVKM. The CDR3 runs to 9 residues. CDR3 sequence: CDPGYEQYF. In nucleotides, the CDR3 is TGTGACCCCGGATACGAGCAGTACTTC.

This chain links TRBV20-1 with TRBJ1-2, with TRBD1 identical over 7 bases. Germline V gene data show CDR1 as DFQATT and CDR2 as SNEGSKA (reference sequence). V trimming: 3 bases; J trimming: 4 bases; junction bases outside the gene matches: 5. The CDR3 covers 13 residues. CDR3 DNA sequence: TGCAGTGCTAGGGCAGGGGGGGCCTATGGCTACACCTTC. This translates into CSARAGGAYGYTF.

This clonotype was picked up many times. This sequence joins TRBV28 and TRBJ1-2; TRBD1 is a possible D gene (5 bases). CDR1 and CDR2 (germline): MDHEN, SYDVKM. V was shortened by 1 base and J by 4 bases, with 13 bases between the two germline ends. The CDR3 is 15 residues long. In DNA, the CDR3 is TGTGCCAGCAGTTTATCGGGGTTAGGGGCCTATGGCTACACCTTC. Protein: CASSLSGLGAYGYTF.

In its sample, this clonotype was seen many times. The V gene is TRBV12-3 or TRBV12-4, the J gene TRBJ2-7; TRBD2 agrees at 8 bases. Trimming cost V 5 bases and J 3 bases; bases outside gene matches: 9. The CDR3 length is 15 residues. The CDR3 DNA sequence: TGTGCCAGCAGTCCCGAGCGGGAGTGGGACTACGAGCAGTACTTC. Protein sequence: CASSPEREWDYEQYF.

The J gene is TRBJ1-5, the V gene TRBV7-9; D perhaps matches TRBD1 (6 bases). Trimming shortened V by 2 bases and J by 3 bases, and 11 bases separated the two germline ends. Looked up from germline, CDR1 is SEHNR and CDR2 is FQNEAQ (reference sequence). The CDR3 loop spans 15 amino acids. The CDR3 coding sequence is TGTGCCAGCAGCTTACAGGGGCCTAACAATCAGCCCCAGCATTTT. Its translation is CASSLQGPNNQPQHF.

This clonotype was observed many times. The chain uses TRBV28 and TRBJ2-7; D may correspond to TRBD1 or TRBD2 (5 bases each). CDR3 length equals 14 residues. In germline, CDR1 is MDHEN, CDR2 SYDVKM. V shed 3 bases and J shed 6 bases, with 15 bases lying between them. As DNA, the CDR3 is TGTGCCAGCAGTTTGACGGGACGGGTGGTCGAGCAGTACTTC. Residues: CASSLTGRVVEQYF.

V usage is TRBV12-3 or TRBV12-4 and J usage is TRBJ2-7, with TRBD1 matching over 8 bases. Germline trimming cut 6 bases from V and 3 bases from J; bases unmatched to any gene: 10. CDR3 length: 15 amino acids. CDR3 coding DNA: TGTGCCAGCAGGCCGATGACAGGGGTTTTCTACGAGCAGTACTTC. As protein: CASRPMTGVFYEQYF.

This clonotype was observed once. The chain employs TRBV29-1 and TRBJ1-3; perhaps TRBD1 as D (5 bases). The V end lost 8 bases, the J end lost 0 bases, and 8 bases lay between the germline ends. The CDR3 is made up of 12 amino acids. Per the germline V gene, CDR1 is SQVTM and CDR2 is ANQGSEA. The DNA for the CDR3 is TGCAGCTGTGGGACCTCTGGAAACACCATATATTTT. As protein: CSCGTSGNTIYF.

This clonotype appeared many times. The chain links TRBV28 to TRBJ1-5; the D gene is possibly TRBD1 (5 bases). The CDR3 runs 15 residues. Germline loops: CDR1 MDHEN, CDR2 SYDVKM. Trimming left V 3 bases short and J 2 bases short, with 11 bases between. The CDR3 DNA sequence: TGTGCCAGCAGTTTTACGTTCAGGGGCAATCAGCCCCAGCATTTT. The encoded protein is CASSFTFRGNQPQHF. Full variable domain (rest looked up from reference TRBV28 and TRBJ1-5): DVKVTQSSRYLVKRTGEKVFLECVQDMDHENMFWYRQDPGLGLRLIYFSYDVKMKEKGDIPEGYSVSREKKERFSLILESASTNQTSMYLCASSFTFRGNQPQHFGDGTRLSIL.

The CDR3 protein is CASSYRGQSGNTIYF. In nucleotides, the CDR3 is TGTGCCAGCAGTTACCGTGGGCAGTCTGGAAACACCATATATTTT. The V and J genes are TRBV6-5 and TRBJ1-3, with D uncertain. Deletions cut 2 bases from V and 1 base from J, with 9 bases between. Germline-derived CDR1 and CDR2 are MNHEY and SVGAGI. There are 15 residues in the CDR3.

With respect to this clonotype: This could be a read error, since a much larger clone is one nucleotide away. The rearrangement uses TRBV11-2 and TRBJ2-7; 10 nucleotides align to TRBD1. Per germline, CDR1 SGHAT and CDR2 FQNNGV. The CDR3 loop spans 15 amino acids. V lost 5 bases, J lost 3 bases, and 7 bases stayed unmatched. CDR3 protein: CASSRSGTGVYEQYF. The DNA of the CDR3 is TGTGCCAGCAGCCGCTCCGGGACAGGGGTCTACGAGCAGTACTTC.

This clonotype was recorded many times. The chain combines TRBV2 with TRBJ2-5; D unclear. The germline gives CDR1 SNHLY, CDR2 FYNNEI. The CDR3 runs 15 residues. Trimming took 4 bases from V and 1 from J, leaving 13 bases between them. CDR3 in DNA: TGTGCCAGCAGTGGAGAGCACCAACGCCAAGAGACCCAGTACTTC. This gives the protein CASSGEHQRQETQYF. The variable domain in full, with the rest retrieved from reference TRBV2 and TRBJ2-5, is EPEVTQTPSHQVTQMGQEVILRCVPISNHLYFYWYRQILGQKVEFLVSFYNNEISEKSEIFDDQFSVERPDGSNFTLKIRSTKLEDSAMYFCASSGEHQRQETQYFGPGTRLLVL.

This clonotype was observed a few times. V and J are TRBV29-1 and TRBJ1-2; 11 bases match TRBD1. The CDR3 runs 13 residues. Trimming removed 5 bases from V and 3 bases from J; junction bases left unmatched: 2. CDR1 and CDR2 from the germline V gene are SQVTM and ANQGSEA. The CDR3 is CSVRTGGYYGYTF. DNA for the CDR3: TGCAGCGTTCGGACAGGGGGCTACTATGGCTACACCTTC.

This clonotype has only a few counts. The gene calls are TRBV7-9 and TRBJ1-2; TRBD1 aligns across 7 bases. Unmatched junction bases numbered 2, after V lost 5 bases and J lost 8 bases. The CDR3 runs to 11 residues. Per the germline V gene, CDR1 is SEHNR and CDR2 is FQNEAQ (reference sequence). CDR3 sequence (DNA): TGTGCCAGCAGCCGGGGACAGGGCTACACCTTC. Translation: CASSRGQGYTF.

The chain couples TRBV25-1 to TRBJ1-1; 8 bases are shared with TRBD1. V lost 7 bases and J lost 0; bases outside the gene matches: 10. CDR3 length equals 16 residues. Per the germline V gene, CDR1 is MGHDK and CDR2 is SYGVNS. CDR3 region: CASKRQGTLMNTEAFF. Here the CDR3 DNA reads TGTGCCAGCAAGAGACAGGGGACCCTCATGAACACTGAAGCTTTCTTT. Filled out from reference TRBV25-1 and TRBJ1-1, the complete variable domain reads EADIYQTPRYLVIGTGKKITLECSQTMGHDKMYWYQQDPGMELHLIHYSYGVNSTEKGDLSSESTVSRIRTEHFPLTLESARPSHTSQYLCASKRQGTLMNTEAFFGQGTRLTVV.

This clonotype was recorded many times. This chain joins TRBV6-1 and TRBJ2-7; 9 nucleotides match TRBD1. CDR3 length: 15 amino acids. CDR1 and CDR2 (germline): MNHNS, SASEGT. Trimming removed 6 bases from V and 3 bases from J; junction bases left unmatched: 9. The CDR3 DNA reads as TGTGCCAGCAGCCCTCTCCCGGGACAGGGCTACGAGCAGTACTTC. Its translation is CASSPLPGQGYEQYF.

The V call is TRBV12-3 or TRBV12-4, the J call TRBJ1-5; 8 bases fit TRBD1. The CDR3 loop spans 15 amino acids. J was trimmed by 16 bases and V by 1 base; bases with no gene match: 15. The CDR3: CASSLGVRAGTGQHF. The DNA of the CDR3 is TGTGCCAGCAGTTTAGGTGTTAGAGCCGGGACAGGTCAACATTTT.

A remark on this clonotype: This clone may be a read error of a much larger clone one base away. The V call is TRBV12-3 or TRBV12-4, the J call TRBJ1-1; D not certain. The CDR3 runs 17 residues. The ends were cut back, 1 base at V and 0 bases at J, with 15 bases in the middle. The CDR3 sequence is CASSLGGFGPLNTEAFF. The CDR3 DNA is TGTGCCAGCAGTTTAGGGGGTTTCGGCCCCCTGAACACTGAAGCTTTCTTT.

This clonotype was detected only a few times. The chain combines TRBV28 with TRBJ1-5; D is unresolved. Between the trimmed V and J ends, which lost 6 bases and 3 bases, there was a span of 15 bases. The CDR3 is 15 residues long. Germline values: CDR1 MDHEN, CDR2 SYDVKM. The DNA for the CDR3 is TGTGCCAGCAGCCCCACCCCCGTCTTCAATCAGCCCCAGCATTTT. This gives the protein CASSPTPVFNQPQHF.

This rearrangement joins TRBV13 to TRBJ2-2; 10 nucleotides line up with TRBD2. Trimming at V came to 5 bases and at J to 6 bases, leaving 9 bases not matched to a gene. This CDR3 region has 16 residues. CDR1 PRHDT and CDR2 FYEKMQ come from the germline V gene (reference sequence). The CDR3 protein is CASSRTGTSVAGELFF. DNA for the CDR3: TGTGCCAGCAGCCGGACCGGGACTAGCGTTGCCGGGGAGCTGTTTTTT.

This clonotype occurred many times. The chain uses TRBV12-3 or TRBV12-4 and TRBJ1-2, with unresolved D. CDR3 length: 11 residues. Between the trimmed V and J ends, which lost 7 bases and 4 bases, there was a span of 7 bases. The CDR3 sequence is CASNGVYGYTF. The DNA of the CDR3 is TGTGCCAGCAACGGGGTCTATGGCTACACCTTC.

There are many counts of this clonotype. The J gene is TRBJ1-2, the V gene TRBV25-1; D unresolved. The V end was cut by 3 bases, the J end by 3 bases, with 11 bases between. This CDR3 region has 14 residues. Germline V gene lookup returns CDR1 MGHDK and CDR2 SYGVNS. CDR3 nucleotide sequence: TGTGCCAGCAGTGATCCCGGGGAACACTATGGCTACACCTTC. Amino acids: CASSDPGEHYGYTF.